Listed below are T cell receptor beta chains from one sample, sequenced in a study of human T cells and chemical hapten exposure. MiXCR was run by TCRdb on the RACE reads, yielding one entry per CDR3 protein. The data contain around 160,000 distinct CDR3 sequences, about 15% of them singletons. This specimen consisted of whole blood, obtained in connection with sensitization to the hapten diphenylcyclopropenone (DPC). The receptors were sampled from a woman aged 25 to 39 with alopecia areata. Some clones in this sample may be carry-over from other donors' samples. Each CDR3 is given with its conserved first and last residue. A D gene is named only where the DNA matches it firmly. The size of a clone is reported for some rows only, either as once, few or many, or as a class for expanded clones.

j_call: TRBJ2-2
v_call: TRBV5-5
clone_size: NA
d_call: NA
cdr3_aa: CASSSWSLLGTGELFF
cdr3_nt: TGTGCCAGCAGCTCATGGTCTCTCCTGGGCACCGGGGAGCTGTTTTTT

j_call: TRBJ1-1
v_call: TRBV3-1
clone_size: NA
d_call: NA
cdr3_aa: CASSQAQGAEAFF
cdr3_nt: TGTGCCAGCAGCCAAGCACAGGGTGCTGAAGCTTTCTTT

j_call: TRBJ1-1
v_call: TRBV7-6
clone_size: few
d_call: TRBD1
cdr3_aa: CASSLVGQETMNTEAFF
cdr3_nt: TGTGCCAGCAGCTTAGTGGGACAGGAGACGATGAACACTGAAGCTTTCTTT

j_call: TRBJ1-6
v_call: TRBV3-1
clone_size: many
d_call: TRBD1
cdr3_aa: CASSQKQTQGATYNSPLHF
cdr3_nt: TGTGCCAGCAGCCAGAAGCAGACTCAGGGGGCCACCTATAATTCACCCCTCCACTTT

j_call: TRBJ2-1
v_call: TRBV20-1
clone_size: NA
d_call: TRBD2
cdr3_aa: CSARDLAGAAEQFF
cdr3_nt: TGCAGTGCTAGAGACCTAGCGGGAGCGGCTGAGCAGTTCTTC

j_call: TRBJ1-4
v_call: TRBV9
clone_size: few
d_call: NA
cdr3_aa: CASSVQGSEKLFF
cdr3_nt: TGTGCCAGCAGCGTCCAGGGGAGTGAAAAACTGTTTTTT

j_call: TRBJ1-1
v_call: TRBV11-2
clone_size: NA
d_call: NA
cdr3_aa: CASSLGWGGYAAFF
cdr3_nt: TGTGCCAGCAGCTTAGGGTGGGGAGGGTATGCGGCTTTCTTT

j_call: TRBJ2-2
v_call: TRBV24-1
clone_size: once
d_call: TRBD1
cdr3_aa: CATSDRTGGPDTGELFF
cdr3_nt: TGTGCCACCAGTGACCGGACAGGGGGCCCGGACACCGGGGAGCTGTTTTTT

j_call: TRBJ2-3
v_call: TRBV7-2
clone_size: NA
d_call: NA
cdr3_aa: CASSRGGSVDTQYF
cdr3_nt: TGTGCCAGCAGTCGAGGAGGCTCGGTAGATACGCAGTATTTT

j_call: TRBJ2-1
v_call: TRBV2
clone_size: NA
d_call: NA
cdr3_aa: CASTASPNEQFF
cdr3_nt: TGTGCCAGCACGGCTAGCCCAAATGAGCAGTTCTTC

j_call: TRBJ1-1
v_call: TRBV10-3
clone_size: few
d_call: NA
cdr3_aa: CAIIGGIGGEAFF
cdr3_nt: TGTGCCATCATTGGAGGTATCGGGGGTGAAGCTTTCTTT

j_call: TRBJ1-1
v_call: TRBV3-1
clone_size: NA
d_call: NA
cdr3_aa: CASSPMGLEAFF
cdr3_nt: TGTGCCAGCAGCCCGATGGGCCTTGAAGCTTTCTTT

j_call: TRBJ1-1
v_call: TRBV7-9
clone_size: NA
d_call: NA
cdr3_aa: CASSGRTEAFF
cdr3_nt: TGTGCCAGCAGCGGAAGGACTGAAGCTTTCTTT

j_call: TRBJ2-1
v_call: TRBV20-1
clone_size: NA
d_call: NA
cdr3_aa: CSATGTLYNEQFF
cdr3_nt: TGCAGTGCTACCGGGACCCTTTACAATGAGCAGTTCTTC

j_call: TRBJ2-7
v_call: TRBV6-1
clone_size: NA
d_call: TRBD1
cdr3_aa: CASTRSGTGFYEQYF
cdr3_nt: TGTGCCAGCACAAGGTCAGGGACAGGGTTCTACGAGCAGTACTTC

j_call: TRBJ2-3
v_call: TRBV6-6
clone_size: NA
d_call: NA
cdr3_aa: CASSSFRLDTQYF
cdr3_nt: TGTGCCAGCAGTTCCTTCAGGCTGGATACGCAGTATTTT

j_call: TRBJ2-3
v_call: TRBV6-1
clone_size: few
d_call: TRBD2
cdr3_aa: CASSDELAGGPRDTQYF
cdr3_nt: TGTGCCAGCAGTGATGAACTAGCGGGGGGGCCGCGGGATACGCAGTATTTT

j_call: TRBJ2-1
v_call: TRBV6-2/TRBV6-3
clone_size: few
d_call: TRBD2
cdr3_aa: CASSWAPSGRAPHEQFF
cdr3_nt: TGTGCCAGCAGTTGGGCTCCTAGCGGGAGGGCCCCCCATGAGCAGTTCTTC

j_call: TRBJ2-7
v_call: TRBV27
clone_size: NA
d_call: NA
cdr3_aa: CASSLALDREQYF
cdr3_nt: TGTGCCAGCAGTTTAGCACTCGACCGGGAGCAGTACTTC

j_call: TRBJ1-4
v_call: TRBV9
clone_size: NA
d_call: TRBD1
cdr3_aa: CASSVSGTGGEKLFF
cdr3_nt: TGTGCCAGCAGCGTCTCCGGGACAGGGGGCGAAAAACTGTTTTTT

j_call: TRBJ2-1
v_call: TRBV7-8
clone_size: few
d_call: NA
cdr3_aa: CASSLRQSSYNEQFF
cdr3_nt: TGTGCCAGCAGCTTAAGGCAGTCTTCCTACAATGAGCAGTTCTTC

j_call: TRBJ2-5
v_call: TRBV28
clone_size: NA
d_call: NA
cdr3_aa: CASSGRNQETQYF
cdr3_nt: TGTGCCAGCTCAGGCAGGAACCAAGAGACCCAGTACTTC

j_call: TRBJ1-4
v_call: TRBV4-2
clone_size: many
d_call: TRBD1
cdr3_aa: CASSQGLSTGTGREKLFF
cdr3_nt: TGTGCCAGCAGCCAAGGCCTCTCCACGGGGACAGGACGTGAAAAACTGTTTTTT

j_call: TRBJ2-7
v_call: TRBV7-9
clone_size: NA
d_call: NA
cdr3_aa: CATATTDSKDSYEQYF
cdr3_nt: TGTGCCACCGCGACAACCGACAGTAAAGACTCCTACGAGCAGTACTTC

j_call: TRBJ2-3
v_call: TRBV12-3/TRBV12-4
clone_size: NA
d_call: NA
cdr3_aa: CASSFAQGTDTQYF
cdr3_nt: TGTGCCAGCAGTTTTGCACAGGGAACAGATACGCAGTATTTT

j_call: TRBJ1-1
v_call: TRBV7-9
clone_size: NA
d_call: NA
cdr3_aa: CASSSRLRETEAFF
cdr3_nt: TGTGCCAGCAGTTCGCGGCTCAGGGAGACTGAAGCTTTCTTT

j_call: TRBJ2-3
v_call: TRBV29-1
clone_size: few
d_call: NA
cdr3_aa: CSGRGDTQYF
cdr3_nt: TGCAGCGGGAGGGGGGATACGCAGTATTTT

j_call: TRBJ2-7
v_call: TRBV20-1
clone_size: NA
d_call: TRBD2
cdr3_aa: CSARVEGGPTYEQYF
cdr3_nt: TGCAGTGCTAGAGTTGAGGGAGGGCCTACCTACGAGCAGTACTTC

j_call: TRBJ2-2
v_call: TRBV4-2
clone_size: few
d_call: TRBD2
cdr3_aa: CASSQVAGGYTGELFF
cdr3_nt: TGTGCCAGCAGCCAAGTAGCGGGGGGGTACACCGGGGAGCTGTTTTTT

j_call: TRBJ2-7
v_call: TRBV20-1
clone_size: NA
d_call: NA
cdr3_aa: CSARVRGETVSSSYEQYF
cdr3_nt: TGCAGTGCTAGAGTCCGAGGAGAGACCGTTTCGAGCTCCTACGAGCAGTACTTC

j_call: TRBJ2-5
v_call: TRBV5-5
clone_size: few
d_call: TRBD1
cdr3_aa: CASSLRDRDFQETQYF
cdr3_nt: TGTGCCAGCAGCCTCCGGGACAGGGATTTTCAAGAGACCCAGTACTTC

j_call: TRBJ2-1
v_call: TRBV25-1
clone_size: few
d_call: TRBD1
cdr3_aa: CARRQGTEQFF
cdr3_nt: TGTGCCAGAAGACAGGGTACTGAGCAGTTCTTC

j_call: TRBJ1-4
v_call: TRBV3-1
clone_size: few
d_call: NA
cdr3_aa: CASSQGLRLFF
cdr3_nt: TGTGCCAGCAGCCAAGGATTAAGGCTGTTTTTT

j_call: TRBJ1-2
v_call: TRBV28
clone_size: NA
d_call: NA
cdr3_aa: CASSPKSRGYTF
cdr3_nt: TGTGCCAGCAGCCCTAAAAGCCGGGGCTACACCTTC

j_call: TRBJ2-1
v_call: TRBV3-1
clone_size: NA
d_call: TRBD2
cdr3_aa: CASSQDGLAGNEQFF
cdr3_nt: TGTGCCAGCAGCCAAGATGGACTAGCGGGAAATGAGCAGTTCTTC

j_call: TRBJ2-1
v_call: TRBV20-1
clone_size: few
d_call: TRBD2
cdr3_aa: CSALGTSSGIYNEQFF
cdr3_nt: TGCAGTGCTCTAGGGACCTCTAGCGGAATCTACAATGAGCAGTTCTTC

j_call: TRBJ1-5
v_call: TRBV20-1
clone_size: few
d_call: NA
cdr3_aa: CSAGDQPQHF
cdr3_nt: TGCAGTGCTGGGGATCAGCCCCAGCATTTT

j_call: TRBJ1-2
v_call: TRBV28
clone_size: many
d_call: NA
cdr3_aa: CASSLSPDGYTF
cdr3_nt: TGTGCCAGCAGCCTCTCCCCTGATGGCTACACCTTC

j_call: TRBJ1-5
v_call: TRBV12-3/TRBV12-4
clone_size: many
d_call: NA
cdr3_aa: CASSQTGFNQPQHF
cdr3_nt: TGTGCCAGCAGCCAGACAGGTTTCAATCAGCCCCAGCATTTT

j_call: TRBJ2-1
v_call: TRBV19
clone_size: few
d_call: TRBD1
cdr3_aa: CASSWGQLTSEQFF
cdr3_nt: TGTGCCAGTAGCTGGGGACAGTTGACCAGCGAGCAGTTCTTC

j_call: TRBJ2-3
v_call: TRBV5-4
clone_size: few
d_call: NA
cdr3_aa: CASSENTDTQYF
cdr3_nt: TGTGCCAGCAGCGAAAACACAGATACGCAGTATTTT

j_call: TRBJ2-3
v_call: TRBV5-1
clone_size: NA
d_call: NA
cdr3_aa: CASSLRTSTDTQYF
cdr3_nt: TGCGCCAGCAGCCTCCGGACCAGCACAGATACGCAGTATTTT

j_call: TRBJ1-5
v_call: TRBV18
clone_size: NA
d_call: NA
cdr3_aa: CASSPDTSNQPQHF
cdr3_nt: TGTGCCAGCTCACCTGATACTAGCAATCAGCCCCAGCATTTT

j_call: TRBJ1-5
v_call: TRBV20-1
clone_size: few
d_call: TRBD1
cdr3_aa: CSARVQGASNQPQHF
cdr3_nt: TGCAGTGCTAGAGTTCAGGGGGCAAGCAATCAGCCCCAGCATTTT

j_call: TRBJ1-2
v_call: TRBV5-4
clone_size: few
d_call: TRBD1
cdr3_aa: CASSVGQGPRPGYGYTF
cdr3_nt: TGTGCCAGCAGCGTCGGACAGGGCCCACGCCCCGGCTATGGCTACACCTTC

j_call: TRBJ2-1
v_call: TRBV6-6
clone_size: NA
d_call: TRBD1
cdr3_aa: CASSLGQGGVNEQFF
cdr3_nt: TGTGCCAGCAGTCTGGGACAGGGGGGTGTCAATGAGCAGTTCTTC

j_call: TRBJ1-6
v_call: TRBV2
clone_size: NA
d_call: TRBD1
cdr3_aa: CASSETGVGASPLHF
cdr3_nt: TGTGCCAGCAGTGAGACAGGGGTAGGGGCTTCACCCCTCCACTTT

j_call: TRBJ2-7
v_call: TRBV28
clone_size: NA
d_call: TRBD2
cdr3_aa: CASSGTSGATSYEQYF
cdr3_nt: TGTGCCAGCAGCGGGACTAGCGGGGCTACCTCCTACGAGCAGTACTTC

j_call: TRBJ1-5
v_call: TRBV12-3/TRBV12-4
clone_size: NA
d_call: TRBD1
cdr3_aa: CASSWDRGQPQHF
cdr3_nt: TGTGCCAGCAGTTGGGACAGGGGACAGCCCCAGCATTTT

j_call: TRBJ1-5
v_call: TRBV12-5
clone_size: many
d_call: NA
cdr3_aa: CASGLVIGNSNQPQHF
cdr3_nt: TGTGCTAGTGGTTTGGTAATCGGAAATAGCAATCAGCCCCAGCATTTT